A selection of T cell receptor beta chains follows, all from one sample in a study of CDR3 diversity in severe acne. TCRdb processed the PCR reads anew with MiXCR; each CDR3 protein has one entry. The sample records more than 85,000 distinct CDR3 sequences, approximately 52% being singletons. The sequencing input was blood. These receptors were taken from a male donor in good health, serving as a control. CDR3s include the opening cysteine and the closing phenylalanine or tryptophan. The D gene is left open where the match is weak. Rows give clone size only sometimes, using once, few, many, or a class for an expanded clone.

clone size | J gene | D gene | V gene | CDR3 DNA | CDR3 protein
many | TRBJ1-3 | . | TRBV12-3/TRBV12-4 | TGTGCCAGCAGTTTTTTCGGGGGTACTGGAAACACCATATATTTT | CASSFFGGTGNTIYF
. | TRBJ1-1 | TRBD1 | TRBV29-1 | TGCAGCGTGGAACCGACAGGGGGGTACACTGAAGCTTTCTTT | CSVEPTGGYTEAFF
medium-sized | TRBJ2-1 | TRBD1 | TRBV6-5 | TGTGCCACCTACAGGGACAGGGGGTACAATGAGCAGTTCTTC | CATYRDRGYNEQFF
few | TRBJ1-1 | . | TRBV2 | TGTGCCAGCAGTAGGGGGTGGAGCACTGAAGCTTTCTTT | CASSRGWSTEAFF
few | TRBJ1-5 | . | TRBV28 | TGTGCCAGCAGTTTAGGGGGAAGACGGGGAAATCAGCCCCAGCATTTT | CASSLGGRRGNQPQHF
many | TRBJ2-2 | TRBD1 | TRBV6-5 | TGTGCCAGCAGACCCGGGACAGCAAACACCGGGGAGCTGTTTTTT | CASRPGTANTGELFF
few | TRBJ1-5 | . | TRBV7-2 | TGTGCCAGCAGTACTCCCGGGAGGGGTCAGCCCCAGCATTTT | CASSTPGRGQPQHF
few | TRBJ1-2 | TRBD1 | TRBV24-1 | TGTGCCACCAGTGATGTTGACAGGGGTGGCTACACCTTC | CATSDVDRGGYTF
. | TRBJ1-2 | . | TRBV10-3 | TGTGCCATCAGTGAACTGATGGCCGGCTACACCTTC | CAISELMAGYTF
. | TRBJ2-7 | TRBD1 | TRBV6-5 | TGTGCTTATGGACAGGGGGTTTACGAGCAGTACTTC | CAYGQGVYEQYF
. | TRBJ2-3 | . | TRBV25-1 | TGTGCCAGCAGAGGAGCGGTAAGCACAGATACGCAGTATTTT | CASRGAVSTDTQYF
. | TRBJ1-2 | . | TRBV25-1 | TGTGCCAGCAGTGCTGGGACGACAGGACCTAACTATGGCTACACCTTC | CASSAGTTGPNYGYTF
many | TRBJ1-5 | . | TRBV6-5 | TGTGCCAGCAGCGCCCGGGTGGAACAGCCCCAGCATTTT | CASSARVEQPQHF
. | TRBJ2-7 | . | TRBV10-3 | TGTGCCATCGGGTTCGGGAGCTTAACCTACGAGCAGTACTTC | CAIGFGSLTYEQYF
once | TRBJ2-5 | TRBD1 | TRBV20-1 | TGCAGTGCTCCCGGGACAGGGTCGGCCCTCAACCAAGAGACCCAGTACTTC | CSAPGTGSALNQETQYF
few | TRBJ2-1 | TRBD2 | TRBV7-9 | TGTGCCAGCAGCGGGGGGGTAGGCCATGGGATGAGCAATGAGCAGTTCTTC | CASSGGVGHGMSNEQFF
once | TRBJ1-1 | . | TRBV10-3 | TGTGCCATCAGTGTGGAAGGAGCGAACACTGAAACTTTCTTT | CAISVEGANTETFF
few | TRBJ1-2 | . | TRBV25-1 | TGTGCCAGCAGCCTACGCCCTAACTATGGCTACACCTTC | CASSLRPNYGYTF
many | TRBJ1-5 | . | TRBV18 | TGTGCCAGCTCATTGGAGCAGCTAAGCAATCAGCCCCAGCATTTT | CASSLEQLSNQPQHF
once | TRBJ1-1 | . | TRBV2 | TGTGCCAGCAGTGAAGCTTGGGGCATTAGTGAAGCTTTCTTT | CASSEAWGISEAFF
once | TRBJ1-3 | . | TRBV6-5 | TGTGCCAGCAGTTCCCTCGGAGGCACTGGAAACACCATATATTTT | CASSSLGGTGNTIYF
. | TRBJ1-3 | . | TRBV7-3 | TGTGCCAGCAGCTTATCCTTCAGGACTGGAAACACCATATATTTT | CASSLSFRTGNTIYF
medium-sized | TRBJ2-5 | . | TRBV2 | TGTGCCAGCAGTGAAAGTATGCAGAGCAACATCCTGTACCAAGAGACCCAGTACTTC | CASSESMQSNILYQETQYF
many | TRBJ1-5 | TRBD1 | TRBV29-1 | TGCAGCGTTGGGGGGGACAGGCCCAATCAGCCCCAGCATTTT | CSVGGDRPNQPQHF
. | TRBJ2-7 | . | TRBV7-3 | TGTGCCAGCAGCCCAATGTCACAGGGATACGAGCAGTACTTC | CASSPMSQGYEQYF
few | TRBJ1-5 | . | TRBV6-5 | TGTGCCAGCAGTGACCTAAACAGCGGGCCCCAGCATTTT | CASSDLNSGPQHF
many | TRBJ2-3 | . | TRBV7-9 | TGTGCCAGCAGCCCGGTTAGTGGGGGGACAGATACGCAGTATTTT | CASSPVSGGTDTQYF
. | TRBJ1-5 | TRBD1 | TRBV7-3 | TGTGCCAGCAGTGGGGGGACAGGGCGCAATCAGCCCCAGCATTTT | CASSGGTGRNQPQHF
once | TRBJ2-3 | . | TRBV2 | TGTGCCAGCCAACCCGGGGCAGGAGCCTACAATGAGCAGTATTTT | CASQPGAGAYNEQYF
. | TRBJ2-7 | . | TRBV9 | TGTGCCAGCAGCGTAGGGAGTAGCCCGGACTACGAGCAGTACTTC | CASSVGSSPDYEQYF
. | TRBJ1-2 | TRBD1 | TRBV7-8 | TGTGCCAGCAGCTCATCTACAGGGGGCTATGGCTACACCTTC | CASSSSTGGYGYTF
. | TRBJ1-4 | . | TRBV19 | TGTGCCAGTTCCACCGGGACGGGAAATGGAAAACTGTTTTTT | CASSTGTGNGKLFF